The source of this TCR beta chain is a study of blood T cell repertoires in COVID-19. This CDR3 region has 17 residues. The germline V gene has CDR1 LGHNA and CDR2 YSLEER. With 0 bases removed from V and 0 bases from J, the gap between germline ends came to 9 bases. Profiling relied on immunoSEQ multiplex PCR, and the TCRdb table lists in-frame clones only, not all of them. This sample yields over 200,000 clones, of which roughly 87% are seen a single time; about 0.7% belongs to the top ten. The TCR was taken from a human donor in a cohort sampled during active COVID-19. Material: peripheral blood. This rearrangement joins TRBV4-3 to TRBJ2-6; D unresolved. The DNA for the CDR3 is TGCGCCAGCAGCCAAGATCGATCACACTCTGGGGCCAACGTCCTGACTTTC. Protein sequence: CASSQDRSHSGANVLTF.